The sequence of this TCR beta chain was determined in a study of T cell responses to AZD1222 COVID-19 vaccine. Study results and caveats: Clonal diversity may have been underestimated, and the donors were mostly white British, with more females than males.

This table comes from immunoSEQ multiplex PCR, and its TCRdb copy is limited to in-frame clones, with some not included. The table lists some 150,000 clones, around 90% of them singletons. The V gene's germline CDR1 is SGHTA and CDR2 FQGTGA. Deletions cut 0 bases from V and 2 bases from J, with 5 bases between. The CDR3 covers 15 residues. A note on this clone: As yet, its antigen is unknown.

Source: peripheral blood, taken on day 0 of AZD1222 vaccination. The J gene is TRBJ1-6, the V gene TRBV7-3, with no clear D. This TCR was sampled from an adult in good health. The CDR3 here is CASSLTGPYNSPLHF. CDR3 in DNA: TGTGCCAGCAGCTTAACGGGCCCCTATAATTCACCCCTCCACTTT. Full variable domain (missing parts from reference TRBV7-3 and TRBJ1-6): GAGVSQTPSNKVTEKGKYVELRCDPISGHTALYWYRQSLGQGPEFLIYFQGTGAADDSGLPNDRFFAVRPEGSVSTLKIQRTERGDSAVYLCASSLTGPYNSPLHFGNGTRLTVT.